These T cell receptor beta chains were read from a single sample in a study of shared clonotypes between healthy human individuals. Assay used: immunoSEQ multiplex PCR; TCRdb lists only in-frame clones, some missing. Of millions of clones in the sample, over 90% were seen once. The specimen sequenced was naive CD4+ T cells from PBMCs. The receptor source for this set is a man in his late teens or twenties in good health. Some clones in this sample may be carry-over from other donors' samples. CDR3s include the opening cysteine and the closing phenylalanine or tryptophan. D genes are given only for firm matches. Clone size is stated in some rows and not others, as once, few, many or a class when expanded.

j_gene,v_gene,abundance,len,d_gene,CDR3aa
TRBJ1-2,TRBV5-1,NA,14,TRBD1,CASSYLTGNYGYTF
TRBJ1-1,TRBV18,NA,13,TRBD1,CASSPGTDREAFF
TRBJ2-1,TRBV7-8,NA,15,TRBD1,CASSPRQGVYNEQFF
TRBJ1-5,TRBV2,NA,15,NA,CASSEWGLSNQPQHF
TRBJ2-3,TRBV7-2,NA,14,NA,CASNLGPGTATQYF
TRBJ2-1,TRBV9,NA,16,TRBD1,CASSLEQGPPYNEQFF
TRBJ2-5,TRBV27,NA,13,NA,CASSLLAGETQYF
TRBJ1-5,TRBV7-8,NA,15,NA,CASSLGGLWGQPQHF
TRBJ2-3,TRBV5-1,NA,15,TRBD2,CASRATSRVPDTQYF
TRBJ1-2,TRBV19,NA,15,TRBD1,CASRDRGRGDYGYTF
TRBJ1-1,TRBV5-1,NA,15,TRBD1,CASSRIDRGNTEAFF
TRBJ2-5,TRBV6-6,NA,16,TRBD1,CASSYSSGTGRETQYF
TRBJ2-5,TRBV7-2,NA,15,TRBD2,CASSFFLAAQETQYF
TRBJ2-2,TRBV7-3,NA,13,NA,CASSSFGAGELFF
TRBJ2-1,TRBV5-8,once,15,TRBD2,CASRIEGLARNEQFF
TRBJ1-6,TRBV6-6,NA,12,NA,CASSYSDSPLHF
TRBJ1-5,TRBV7-9,NA,14,NA,CASSLGEGNQPQHF
TRBJ2-1,TRBV4-1,NA,15,TRBD1,CASSQPWDRSNEQFF
TRBJ2-3,TRBV30,NA,15,NA,CAWSVRGSVTDTQYF
TRBJ1-5,TRBV5-1,NA,13,NA,CASSSQGDQPQHF
TRBJ1-6,TRBV30,NA,15,NA,CAWSVPAPRNSPLHF
TRBJ2-1,TRBV11-2,NA,19,NA,CASSLDGSSALPSYNEQFF
TRBJ2-6,TRBV6-5,NA,15,TRBD2,CASSPGGLGANVLTF